Listed below are T cell receptor beta chains from one sample, sequenced in a study of T cell repertoires and HLA-DP antigens. Clones were read by immunoSEQ multiplex PCR, and TCRdb kept only the in-frame ones, dropping some. The sample holds 85,000 to 90,000 clones, approximately 86% seen once. These receptors lack a known antigen. Sequencing was carried out using CD4+ T cells from PBMCs. The source is a man in his fifties or sixties in good health and CMV-seronegative. Both conserved end residues are part of each CDR3. Fields, in order: clone size, D gene, J gene, V gene, CDR3 protein, CDR3 DNA. D genes are given only for firm matches. A clone size is listed for some rows: how often the clone was seen (once, few, many), or a class if it is expanded.

>NA|NA|TRBJ1-1|TRBV25-1
CASKVQSEAFF
TGTGCCAGCAAGGTTCAGTCTGAAGCTTTCTTT
>few|NA|TRBJ1-1|TRBV5-6
CASSFRRKPRGNTEAFF
TGTGCCAGCAGCTTCCGCAGAAAGCCCCGAGGGAACACTGAAGCTTTCTTT
>NA|NA|TRBJ2-7|TRBV11-2
CASSRPTDTDTYEQYF
TGTGCCAGCAGCAGACCGACAGACACCGACACCTACGAGCAGTACTTC
>NA|NA|TRBJ2-1|TRBV7-3
CASSLSPNNEQFF
TGTGCCAGCAGCTTAAGCCCCAACAATGAGCAGTTCTTC
>NA|NA|TRBJ2-5|TRBV7-8
CASSLTGLQETQYF
TGTGCCAGCAGCTTAACGGGACTCCAAGAGACCCAGTACTTC
>NA|NA|TRBJ2-7|TRBV6-5
CASSSGSYEQYF
TGTGCCAGCAGTTCCGGCTCCTACGAGCAGTACTTC
>NA|NA|TRBJ2-7|TRBV9
CASSPGGAVSYEQYF
TGTGCCAGCAGCCCCGGCGGGGCCGTCTCCTACGAGCAGTACTTC
>NA|NA|TRBJ2-2|TRBV6-6
CASSTHRVGTGELFF
TGTGCCAGCAGTACCCACAGGGTAGGGACCGGGGAGCTGTTTTTT
>NA|TRBD1|TRBJ2-5|TRBV6-5
CASSYDRTGGLTQYF
TGTGCCAGCAGTTATGACCGGACAGGGGGCTTGACCCAGTACTTC
>NA|NA|TRBJ1-1|TRBV7-9
CASSYGGPGTEAFF
TGTGCCAGCAGCTACGGGGGGCCAGGCACTGAAGCTTTCTTT
>NA|NA|TRBJ2-6|TRBV29-1
CSVGRVGANVLTF
TGCAGCGTTGGGAGGGTTGGGGCCAACGTCCTGACTTTC
>NA|NA|TRBJ1-6|TRBV30
CAWDGFDNSPLHF
TGTGCCTGGGACGGATTCGATAATTCACCCCTCCACTTT
>once|NA|TRBJ1-3|TRBV27
CASSSISSGNTIYF
TGTGCCAGCAGTTCCATCAGCTCTGGAAACACCATATATTTT
>NA|TRBD1|TRBJ1-2|TRBV7-9
CASSRGTEGSGYTF
TGTGCCAGCAGCCGAGGGACAGAGGGGTCTGGCTACACCTTC
>NA|NA|TRBJ1-1|TRBV7-2
CASSLVRDLNTEAFF
TGTGCCAGCAGCTTAGTTCGGGATTTGAACACTGAAGCTTTCTTT
>NA|NA|TRBJ1-3|TRBV30
CAWSLGGVVSGNTIYF
TGTGCCTGGAGTTTAGGGGGGGTAGTTTCTGGAAACACCATATATTTT
>NA|TRBD2|TRBJ2-3|TRBV7-9
CASSARLAGSDTQYF
TGTGCCAGCAGCGCACGACTAGCGGGATCGGATACGCAGTATTTT
>few|NA|TRBJ1-1|TRBV13
CASSLVEHQAFF
TGTGCCAGCAGCTTAGTGGAGCACCAAGCTTTCTTT
>NA|NA|TRBJ1-5|TRBV28
CASSFFNQPQHF
TGTGCCAGCAGTTTCTTCAATCAGCCCCAGCATTTT
>NA|NA|TRBJ1-2|TRBV28
CASSSPERGGSRYGYTF
TGTGCCAGCAGTTCCCCCGAACGGGGAGGGTCAAGATATGGCTACACCTTC
>NA|TRBD2|TRBJ2-3|TRBV5-1
CASSLEGTSGGFTDTQYF
TGCGCCAGCAGCTTGGAGGGGACTAGCGGGGGGTTCACAGATACGCAGTATTTT
>NA|TRBD1|TRBJ1-2|TRBV19
CASSIAGQNGYTF
TGTGCCAGTAGTATTGCGGGACAGAATGGCTACACCTTC
>NA|NA|TRBJ2-3|TRBV7-3
CASSGGPSTDTQYF
TGTGCCAGCAGCGGGGGACCTAGCACAGATACGCAGTATTTT
>NA|NA|TRBJ1-1|TRBV19
CASSITGAKNTEAFF
TGTGCCAGTAGTATAACCGGGGCTAAGAACACTGAAGCTTTCTTT
>once|NA|TRBJ1-1|TRBV7-9
CASSSTGSATEAFF
TGTGCCAGCTCCTCCACAGGGTCCGCCACTGAAGCTTTCTTT
>NA|NA|TRBJ2-2|TRBV5-4
CASSPRGETGELFF
TGTGCCAGCAGCCCCCGCGGGGAGACCGGGGAGCTGTTTTTT
>NA|NA|TRBJ1-5|TRBV19
CASSVQFPPQHF
TGTGCCAGTAGTGTCCAGTTCCCGCCCCAGCATTTT
>NA|NA|TRBJ2-5|TRBV28
CASSLTGRAETQYF
TGTGCCAGCAGTTTGACAGGGAGGGCAGAGACCCAGTACTTC
>NA|NA|TRBJ2-2|TRBV10-3
CAIRGGSTGELFF
TGTGCCATCAGGGGGGGCAGCACCGGGGAGCTGTTTTTT
>NA|NA|TRBJ2-5|TRBV7-6
CASSLGTQQETQYF
TGTGCCAGCAGTCTGGGGACACAGCAAGAGACCCAGTACTTC
>NA|NA|TRBJ1-5|TRBV7-2
CASSSGVNQPQHF
TGTGCCAGCAGCTCAGGGGTTAATCAGCCCCAGCATTTT
>NA|NA|TRBJ2-1|TRBV30
CAWSPIPGNEQFF
TGTGCCTGGAGTCCTATTCCAGGGAATGAGCAGTTCTTC
>once|NA|TRBJ1-4|TRBV7-6
CASSLGQSGKLFF
TGTGCCAGCAGCTTAGGACAGTCCGGAAAACTGTTTTTT
>NA|NA|TRBJ2-3|TRBV6-5
CASISSSTDTQYF
TGTGCCAGCATTAGCTCTAGCACAGATACGCAGTATTTT
>NA|NA|TRBJ1-1|TRBV5-6
CASSRLGGTEAFF
TGTGCCAGCAGCCGATTAGGGGGCACTGAAGCTTTCTTT
>NA|NA|TRBJ2-1|TRBV28
CASSLYNEQFF
TGTGCCAGCAGTCTGTACAATGAGCAGTTCTTC
>NA|NA|TRBJ1-2|TRBV27
CASSHSKGFYGYTF
TGTGCCAGCAGTCACTCGAAGGGATTCTATGGCTACACCTTC
>NA|NA|TRBJ2-7|TRBV28
CASSLLGAQNEQYF
TGTGCCAGCAGTTTATTGGGGGCGCAGAACGAGCAGTACTTC
>NA|TRBD1|TRBJ1-2|TRBV18
CASSPKRGTEYGYTF
TGTGCCAGCTCACCAAAGCGGGGGACAGAGTATGGCTACACCTTC
>NA|TRBD1|TRBJ2-1|TRBV18
CASSQKTGGNYNEQFF
TGTGCCAGCTCACAGAAGACAGGGGGCAACTACAATGAGCAGTTCTTC
>NA|NA|TRBJ1-2|TRBV7-8
CASSSSTGNLYGYTF
TGTGCCAGCAGCTCATCGACAGGAAACCTTTATGGCTACACCTTC
>NA|NA|TRBJ1-4|TRBV10-3
CAISVRADEKLFF
TGTGCCATCAGTGTGAGGGCAGATGAAAAACTGTTTTTT
>NA|NA|TRBJ2-3|TRBV6-6
CASRRDTDTQYF
TGTGCCAGCAGGAGGGATACAGATACGCAGTATTTT
>NA|NA|TRBJ1-1|TRBV7-9
CASSSLAGTFIPMNTEAFF
TGTGCCAGCAGCTCTTTAGCGGGGACCTTCATTCCCATGAACACTGAAGCTTTCTTT
>NA|NA|TRBJ1-6|TRBV30
CAWSVGIRGSPLHF
TGTGCCTGGAGTGTAGGGATCCGTGGTTCACCCCTCCACTTT
>NA|NA|TRBJ1-1|TRBV30
CAWRHNGRGGTEAFF
TGTGCCTGGAGGCATAATGGCAGAGGGGGCACTGAAGCTTTCTTT
>NA|NA|TRBJ2-1|TRBV9
CASSVGGIVSDEQFF
TGTGCCAGCAGCGTGGGGGGTATAGTGTCGGATGAGCAGTTCTTC
>NA|TRBD1|TRBJ2-7|TRBV6-5
CASSYGTEAYEQYF
TGTGCCAGCAGTTACGGGACAGAAGCCTACGAGCAGTACTTC